The rows below give T cell receptor beta chains drawn from one sample of a study of T cell repertoires in cytomegalovirus infection. TCRdb passed the reads through MiXCR, listing each CDR3 protein once. The sample includes a few hundred thousand distinct CDR3 sequences, 9.5% seen only once; the top ten take approximately 4.5%. The sequencing input was PBMCs. The receptors stem from a human donor in good health (CMV status not recorded). Some clones in this sample may be carry-over from other donors' samples. Each CDR3 is given with its conserved first and last residue. A D gene is named only where the DNA matches it firmly. Size tells how often a clone was seen (once, few, many) or the class of an expanded clone, and some rows leave it out.

j_gene | d_gene | abundance | v_gene | CDR3aa
TRBJ2-7 | TRBD2 | many | TRBV29-1 | CSVEDSGTSGTGGSWEQYF
TRBJ1-2 | TRBD1 | few | TRBV12-3/TRBV12-4 | CASSIGQGSRGYTF
TRBJ2-7 | - | - | TRBV12-3/TRBV12-4 | CASSLGLAIYEQYF
TRBJ2-1 | TRBD2 | - | TRBV4-1 | CASSREIAGEVEQFF
TRBJ2-1 | TRBD2 | few | TRBV19 | CASSIILAEGNEQFF
TRBJ2-1 | TRBD1 | many | TRBV7-2 | CASSQDRGSYNEQFF
TRBJ2-1 | - | few | TRBV6-1 | CASSEAWGEQFF
TRBJ1-5 | - | few | TRBV19 | CASSPLGAYSNQPQHF
TRBJ1-1 | - | - | TRBV4-2 | CASSQEGAEAFF
TRBJ2-2 | - | - | TRBV28 | CASSQAGTFTGELFF
TRBJ2-3 | TRBD2 | many | TRBV7-2 | CASSLAALAGVVDTQYF
TRBJ2-3 | TRBD2 | many | TRBV7-8 | CASSPSGLALSTDTQYF
TRBJ2-3 | TRBD2 | few | TRBV9 | CASTLSGLAGVIGADTQYF
TRBJ2-2 | TRBD2 | few | TRBV7-2 | CASSISGSPNTGELFF
TRBJ2-1 | TRBD2 | many | TRBV11-3 | CASSPPWGSGNNEQFF
TRBJ1-5 | - | few | TRBV5-6 | CASSCIEGTNNQPQHF
TRBJ2-1 | TRBD2 | few | TRBV7-3 | CASSLLGLAGENEQFF
TRBJ2-5 | TRBD2 | many | TRBV2 | CASSWDSGGQETQYF
TRBJ2-1 | TRBD2 | - | TRBV11-2 | CASSSSPFGAGRRYNEQFF
TRBJ1-5 | - | many | TRBV7-2 | CASSFTALNQPQHF
TRBJ1-2 | - | - | TRBV4-1 | CASSQEARATNYGYTF
TRBJ2-3 | TRBD2 | few | TRBV20-1 | CSARTPSGGSDTQYF
TRBJ2-4 | - | few | TRBV10-3 | CAIAKTADIQYF
TRBJ2-7 | - | - | TRBV25-1 | CASSDKGETYEQYF
TRBJ2-7 | TRBD1 | many | TRBV7-2 | CASSRGQGAKYF
TRBJ2-5 | TRBD2 | many | TRBV7-2 | CASSPLTSGRTYF
TRBJ1-3 | TRBD1 | - | TRBV6-5 | CASSQTGLSGNTIYF
TRBJ2-2 | TRBD1 | many | TRBV7-8 | CASSLPGTVTNTGELFF
TRBJ1-4 | - | many | TRBV7-2 | CASSPRQVATNEKLFF
TRBJ2-1 | - | - | TRBV6-1 | CASRGGSAAYDEQFF
TRBJ1-5 | TRBD1 | - | TRBV20-1 | CSAPATGVRQPQHF
TRBJ1-3 | - | - | TRBV19 | CASTPGTEGSGNTIYF
TRBJ1-1 | TRBD1 | - | TRBV12-3/TRBV12-4 | CASSPLGQGFGVEAFF
TRBJ2-5 | - | many | TRBV7-6 | CASSPMAGQETQYF
TRBJ2-2 | - | few | TRBV2 | CASSIENTGELFF
TRBJ2-7 | - | many | TRBV15 | CATSSFSPPGRDEQYF
TRBJ2-2 | TRBD1 | many | TRBV7-2 | CASSFLLIQGKLTGELFF
TRBJ1-3 | - | few | TRBV12-3/TRBV12-4 | CASRSGTRGSGWLAGNTIYF
TRBJ2-1 | - | - | TRBV7-3 | CASSLTYHEQFF
TRBJ2-7 | - | - | TRBV7-2 | CASSPGASIYEQYF
TRBJ2-1 | TRBD2 | many | TRBV7-2 | CASSLGLAGPYNEQFF
TRBJ2-1 | TRBD1 | - | TRBV24-1 | CATSDRGRLAWDNEQFF
TRBJ2-7 | - | - | TRBV20-1 | CSASTPTTTGAYEQYF
TRBJ1-5 | TRBD1 | - | TRBV12-3/TRBV12-4 | CASSQQGALAQHF
TRBJ2-1 | TRBD2 | - | TRBV7-6 | CASSLNLAGGVNEQFF
TRBJ2-1 | TRBD1 | few | TRBV10-1 | CARPPGQGYNEQFF
TRBJ2-5 | - | - | TRBV6-6 | CASSYNGGIGETQYF
TRBJ2-5 | - | - | TRBV5-1 | CASSLTFTAKETQYF
TRBJ2-1 | - | many | TRBV11-2 | CASSPRTDHHEQFF